These 28 T cell receptor beta chains were all obtained from the same sample, sequenced in a study of OX40 agonist ivuxolimab in advanced cancers. The repertoire was sequenced with immunoSEQ multiplex PCR; TCRdb's copy has only in-frame clones and lacks some. This table has approximately 100,000 clones, just over 90% appearing once. Sequenced here: CD4+ or CD8+ T cells sorted from blood, sampled in a trial of the OX40 agonist ivuxolimab. The receptors derive from an adult with an advanced solid tumor such as melanoma, head and neck, liver or kidney cancer.

This chain connects TRBV28 to TRBJ1-5; 7 bases line up with TRBD1. CDR1 and CDR2 (germline): MDHEN, SYDVKM. Trimming cost V 5 bases and J 3 bases; bases outside gene matches: 7. The CDR3 spans 15 residues. The CDR3 loop is CASSTSGGANQPQHF. The CDR3, as DNA: TGTGCCAGCAGTACCTCAGGGGGTGCCAATCAGCCCCAGCATTTT.

CDR3 DNA: TGTGCCAGCAGTGAATTATACAGTCAAGAGACCCAGTACTTC. Its translation is CASSELYSQETQYF. V is TRBV6-1 and J is TRBJ2-5; no reliable D call. This CDR3 is 14 amino acids long. Germline V lookup: CDR1 MNHNS, CDR2 SASEGT. V shed 2 bases and J shed 2 bases, with 9 bases lying between them.

This chain links TRBV6-4 with TRBJ2-6; no definite D call. The V gene's germline CDR1 is MRHNA and CDR2 SNTAGT. V lost 6 bases and J 0 bases, leaving 3 bases between the germline ends. The CDR3 has 13 residues. Here the CDR3 DNA reads TGTGCCAGCAGCGGCTCTGGGGCCAACGTCCTGACTTTC. Translation: CASSGSGANVLTF.

The rearrangement joins TRBV5-1 to TRBJ1-1; maybe TRBD1 (6 bases). The germline V gene has CDR1 SGHRS and CDR2 YFSETQ. CDR3 length: 15 residues. V was shortened by 0 bases and J by 6 bases, with 15 bases between the two germline ends. CDR3 in amino acids: CASSLGSGVYAEAFF. The CDR3 coding sequence is TGCGCCAGCAGCTTGGGGTCAGGGGTGTACGCTGAAGCTTTCTTT. Full variable domain (outside the CDR3, taken from reference TRBV5-1 and TRBJ1-1): KAGVTQTPRYLIKTRGQQVTLSCSPISGHRSVSWYQQTPGQGLQFLFEYFSETQRNKGNFPGRFSGRQFSNSRSEMNVSTLELGDSALYLCASSLGSGVYAEAFFGQGTRLTVV.

This rearrangement joins TRBV5-1 to TRBJ1-1; the D gene is possibly TRBD1 (5 bases). The CDR3 contains 13 residues. With 5 bases removed from V and 1 base from J, the gap between germline ends came to 9 bases. The V gene's germline CDR1 is SGHRS and CDR2 YFSETQ. The CDR3 protein is CASSSGRNTEAFF. CDR3 in DNA: TGCGCCAGCAGTTCGGGACGGAACACTGAAGCTTTCTTT.

This clone was picked up one time. This chain links TRBV28 with TRBJ1-4; 7 nucleotides match TRBD1. This CDR3 has 15 amino acids. V lost 7 bases and J lost 5; bases outside the gene matches: 10. Germline CDR1 is MDHEN and CDR2 is SYDVKM. The DNA for the CDR3 is TGTGCCAGCACCATCCAGGGGGGCGGGAATGAAAAACTGTTTTTT. Its translation is CASTIQGGGNEKLFF.

The chain joins TRBV5-8 to TRBJ1-5, with TRBD1 identical over 8 bases. V shed 0 bases, J shed 2 bases, and the junction held 4 bases outside the gene matches. The germline gives CDR1 SGHTS, CDR2 YDEGEE. This CDR3 has 16 residues. CDR3 sequence: CASSLAVTGGNQPQHF. The CDR3 DNA reads TGTGCCAGCAGCTTGGCGGTGACAGGGGGCAATCAGCCCCAGCATTTT.

The table lists this clone with a count of one. An end of the junction differs from the germline gene, which may be a read error. The chain recombines TRBV28 with TRBJ1-2; perhaps TRBD1 as D (5 bases). Germline V lookup: CDR1 MDHEN, CDR2 SYDVKM. This CDR3 has 16 residues. The CDR3 DNA reads as TGTGCCAGCAGTTCTGGGGGTTCAAGGGATGGGTATGGCTGCACCTTC. This codes for CASSSGGSRDGYGCTF.

V usage is TRBV7-9 and J usage is TRBJ2-7, with 7 bases matching TRBD1. Losses at the gene ends were 5 bases for V and 0 bases for J; bases not matched to a gene: 10. CDR3 length: 16 residues. CDR1 is SEHNR and CDR2 is FQNEAQ in the germline V gene (reference sequence). CDR3 loop: CASSRGQDLSSYEQYF. DNA of the CDR3: TGTGCCAGCAGCCGCGGACAGGACTTAAGCTCCTACGAGCAGTACTTC.

This chain uses TRBV28 with TRBJ2-7; D unresolved. The V end lost 10 bases, the J end lost 3 bases, and 13 bases lay between the germline ends. Germline CDR1 reads MDHEN; CDR2 reads SYDVKM. This CDR3 is built from 12 residues. As DNA, the CDR3 is TGTGCCATCTCGGACCGATTCTACGAGCAGTACTTC. Translated, it gives CAISDRFYEQYF.

The rearrangement uses TRBV30 and TRBJ2-2; maybe TRBD2 (6 bases). This CDR3 spans 15 amino acids. Germline-derived CDR1 and CDR2 are GTSNPN and SVGIG (reference sequence). The V end lost 4 bases, the J end lost 2 bases, and 14 bases lay between the germline ends. The CDR3 sequence: CAWKYGGPNTGELFF. The CDR3 nucleotides are TGTGCCTGGAAGTACGGGGGACCCAACACCGGGGAGCTGTTTTTT.

Turning to this clone: Other DNA sequences in the same sample also yield this CDR3. This chain uses TRBV28 with TRBJ1-5; 9 bases fit TRBD1. CDR1 and CDR2 from the germline V gene are MDHEN and SYDVKM. The length of the CDR3 is 13 residues. V gave up 6 bases and J gave up 3 bases; unmatched junction bases: 0. CDR3 protein: CASRQGANQPQHF. In nucleotides, the CDR3 is TGTGCCAGCAGACAGGGGGCCAATCAGCCCCAGCATTTT. The full variable domain, its missing parts supplied by reference TRBV28 and TRBJ1-5, is DVKVTQSSRYLVKRTGEKVFLECVQDMDHENMFWYRQDPGLGLRLIYFSYDVKMKEKGDIPEGYSVSREKKERFSLILESASTNQTSMYLCASRQGANQPQHFGDGTRLSIL.

V is TRBV6-6 and J is TRBJ1-2; no clear D. Germline CDR1 MNHNY, CDR2 SVGAGI (reference sequence). The CDR3 totals 16 residues. V was pared by 4 bases and J by 1 base, with 16 bases between. The CDR3 region is CASSSTLGEFNYGYTF. The CDR3 DNA reads as TGTGCCAGCAGTTCCACCCTTGGGGAATTTAACTATGGCTACACCTTC.

The chain uses TRBV7-6 and TRBJ1-1, with 8 bases lining up with TRBD1. Germline CDR1 SGHVS, CDR2 FNYEAQ. There are 14 residues in the CDR3. V was clipped by 5 bases and J by 1 base; unmatched bases: 3. CDR3 sequence reads: CASSLGTGNTEAFF. The CDR3 bases are TGTGCCAGCAGCCTTGGGACAGGGAACACTGAAGCTTTCTTT.

In the case of this clone: A much more abundant neighbour one base away suggests this may be a read error. V usage is TRBV30 and J usage is TRBJ1-1; the D is unclear. CDR1 is GTSNPN, CDR2 SVGIG, per germline (reference sequence). CDR3 length: 13 amino acids. Trimming removed 2 bases from V and 3 bases from J, with 10 bases in between. DNA of the CDR3: TGTGCCTGGAGTATCGGGGTACACACTGAAGCTTTCTTT. Its translation is CAWSIGVHTEAFF. Supplemented by reference TRBV30 and TRBJ1-1, the full variable domain reads SQTIHQWPATLVQPVGSPLSLECTVEGTSNPNLYWYRQAAGRGLQLLFYSVGIGQISSEVPQNLSASRPQDRQFILSSKKLLLSDSGFYLCAWSIGVHTEAFFGQGTRLTVV.

The CDR3 here is CAWDREPNSPLHF. The CDR3 DNA reads TGTGCCTGGGATAGGGAGCCCAATTCACCCCTCCACTTT. The chain employs TRBV30 and TRBJ1-6; D not resolved. This CDR3 spans 13 amino acids. Deletions cut 5 bases from V and 7 bases from J, with 12 bases between. The V gene's germline CDR1 is GTSNPN and CDR2 SVGIG (reference sequence).

The V call is TRBV4-3, the J call TRBJ2-7; unclear D gene. V lost 2 bases and J lost 3, with 8 bases in between. CDR1 and CDR2 (germline): LGHNA, YSLEER. This CDR3 contains 13 residues. The CDR3 loop is CASSQRDGYEQYF. The CDR3 nucleotides are TGCGCCAGCAGCCAACGAGACGGCTACGAGCAGTACTTC.

The genes are TRBV5-4 and TRBJ2-1; the D gene is possibly TRBD1 (6 bases). The CDR3 is 14 residues long. With 2 bases removed from V and 6 bases from J, the gap between germline ends came to 12 bases. Looked up from germline, CDR1 is SGHNT and CDR2 is YYREEE (reference sequence). The CDR3: CASSLQGPTNEQFF. In DNA form, the CDR3 reads TGTGCCAGCAGCTTACAGGGTCCTACCAATGAGCAGTTCTTC.

This chain joins TRBV9 and TRBJ2-3; no clear D. Looked up from germline, CDR1 is SGDLS and CDR2 is YYNGEE. Trimming cost V 0 bases and J 5 bases, with 4 bases left between them. The CDR3 length is 12 residues. The CDR3 spells CASSVDVDTQYF. The CDR3 DNA is TGTGCCAGCAGCGTAGACGTAGATACGCAGTATTTT.

The chain uses TRBV28 and TRBJ1-1; 11 bases fit TRBD1. The CDR3 length is 16 residues. Germline assignment: CDR1 MDHEN and CDR2 SYDVKM. V lost 4 bases to trimming and J lost 5 bases; unmatched junction nucleotides: 9. The DNA for the CDR3 is TGTGCCAGCAGTTCCGGGACAGGGGGTTCGGGGACTGAAGCTTTCTTT. Translation: CASSSGTGGSGTEAFF.

The V call is TRBV5-1, the J call TRBJ2-1; 11 bases are shared with TRBD2. Germline loops: CDR1 SGHRS, CDR2 YFSETQ. This CDR3 has 15 residues. The V and J ends lost 4 bases and 6 bases, in that order; junction bases with no gene match: 6. CDR3 amino acids: CASSPGLAGPNEQFF. The DNA of the CDR3 is TGCGCCAGCAGCCCCGGACTAGCGGGCCCCAATGAGCAGTTCTTC. Full variable domain (rest looked up from reference TRBV5-1 and TRBJ2-1): KAGVTQTPRYLIKTRGQQVTLSCSPISGHRSVSWYQQTPGQGLQFLFEYFSETQRNKGNFPGRFSGRQFSNSRSEMNVSTLELGDSALYLCASSPGLAGPNEQFFGPGTRLTVL.

This sequence joins TRBV28 and TRBJ2-2; D perhaps matches TRBD1 (6 bases). The CDR3 has 17 residues. CDR1 MDHEN and CDR2 SYDVKM come from the germline V gene. Trimming removed 9 bases at V and 0 bases at J, with 20 bases between. Here the CDR3 reads CASKGVLGVTNTGELFF. The CDR3 DNA follows: TGTGCCAGTAAGGGGGTTCTCGGGGTAACGAACACCGGGGAGCTGTTTTTT.

This chain uses TRBV11-2 with TRBJ1-5; tentative D call: TRBD1 (6 bases). Deletions cut 1 base from V and 4 bases from J, with 20 bases between. The CDR3 spans 18 residues. Per the germline V gene, CDR1 is SGHAT and CDR2 is FQNNGV. The CDR3 nucleotides are TGTGCCAGCAGCTTAGTAGCCCCCCTGACAGGTATTAATCAGCCCCAGCATTTT. Its protein is CASSLVAPLTGINQPQHF.

This clone was detected once. CDR3 loop: CAWSPGQNIQYF. In DNA form, the CDR3 reads TGTGCCTGGAGCCCTGGCCAAAACATTCAGTACTTC. This sequence joins TRBV30 and TRBJ2-4; D is undetermined. The germline CDR1 and CDR2 sequences are GTSNPN and SVGIG (reference sequence). The CDR3 spans 12 residues. Trimming removed 3 bases at V and 5 bases at J, with 8 bases between.

This clone was seen just once. The rearrangement uses TRBV29-1 and TRBJ2-5; no clear D. Trimming pared 3 bases from V and 5 bases from J, leaving 10 bases between. CDR1 SQVTM and CDR2 ANQGSEA come from the germline V gene. The CDR3 contains 12 residues. DNA of the CDR3: TGCAGCGTTGACGCCCAAGGGGAGACCCAGTACTTC. Translated: CSVDAQGETQYF. The entire variable domain, with the rest obtained from reference TRBV29-1 and TRBJ2-5, is as follows: SAVISQKPSRDICQRGTSLTIQCQVDSQVTMMFWYRQQPGQSLTLIATANQGSEATYESGFVIDKFPISRPNLTFSTLTVSNMSPEDSSIYLCSVDAQGETQYFGPGTRLLVL.

This clone appeared a few times. V usage is TRBV10-3 and J usage is TRBJ2-1, with a possible D match to TRBD2 (6 bases). Germline lookup yields CDR1 ENHRY and CDR2 SYGVKD. The CDR3 runs to 13 residues. V lost 10 bases and J lost 0, with 10 bases in between. CDR3 protein: CATRGSSYNEQFF. The CDR3 coding sequence is TGTGCCACCCGGGGGTCCTCCTACAATGAGCAGTTCTTC.

This sequence joins TRBV6-5 and TRBJ2-3, with D perhaps being TRBD1 or TRBD2 (6 bases each). The CDR3 is 11 residues long. Deletions cut 6 bases from V and 9 bases from J, with 10 bases between. Germline CDR1 reads MNHEY; CDR2 reads SVGAGI. The CDR3 reads CASSLGGTQYF. In DNA, the CDR3 is TGTGCCAGCAGCCTAGGGGGGACGCAGTATTTT.

This chain joins TRBV7-2 and TRBJ2-1, with D perhaps TRBD1 (7 bases). CDR1 is SGHTA and CDR2 is FQGNSA in the germline V gene. V was trimmed by 5 bases and J by 9 bases, leaving 14 bases between them. CDR3 length equals 13 residues. The CDR3 DNA reads TGTGCCAGCAGCGGGAGGCAGGGGGGTGAGCAGTTCTTC. Translating gives CASSGRQGGEQFF.